A single sample gave rise to the 14 T cell receptor beta chains below, sequenced in a study of cytomegalovirus exposure and HLA in healthy donors. PCR was performed using 60 Vbeta and 13 Jbeta primers. Produced via immunoSEQ multiplex PCR; TCRdb's table is partial and in-frame only. This sample contains 100,000 to 150,000 clones. The source material was PBMCs. Receptor source: a man between 18 and 35 years old in good health and CMV-seronegative.

The chain links TRBV6-4 to TRBJ2-3; 9 bases are shared with TRBD2. Trimming at V came to 4 bases and at J to 2 bases, leaving 4 bases not matched to a gene. This CDR3 is 15 amino acids long. CDR1 is MRHNA and CDR2 is SNTAGT in the germline V gene. The CDR3 is CASSAAGGATDTQYF. CDR3 DNA: TGTGCCAGCAGTGCTGCGGGGGGGGCCACAGATACGCAGTATTTT.

The chain has TRBV11-2 and TRBJ1-1, with D perhaps matching TRBD1 (6 bases). From germline, CDR1 is SGHAT and CDR2 FQNNGV. Trimming took 5 bases from V and 11 from J, leaving 18 bases between them. There are 13 residues in the CDR3. CDR3 loop: CASSEKTGVDAFF. In DNA form, the CDR3 reads TGTGCCAGCAGCGAGAAGACAGGTGTCGATGCTTTCTTT.

The V call is TRBV7-9, the J call TRBJ1-4; tentatively, D is TRBD1 (6 bases). V was clipped by 1 base and J by 10 bases, with 16 bases between them. CDR3 size: 15 residues. The germline V gene encodes CDR1 SEHNR and CDR2 FQNEAQ (reference sequence). CDR3 in DNA: TGTGCCAGCAGCTTAGTACAGGGATGGGTTGGAAAACTGTTTTTT. Its protein product is CASSLVQGWVGKLFF. The variable domain in full, completed from reference TRBV7-9 and TRBJ1-4, reads DTGVSQNPRHKITKRGQNVTFRCDPISEHNRLYWYRQTLGQGPEFLTYFQNEAQLEKSRLLSDRFSAERPKGSFSTLEIQRTEQGDSAMYLCASSLVQGWVGKLFFGSGTQLSVL.

The genes are TRBV10-3 and TRBJ1-4; 7 bases align to TRBD1. Germline values: CDR1 ENHRY, CDR2 SYGVKD. With V trimmed by 4 bases and J by 4 bases, 9 bases remained unmatched. This CDR3 has 16 amino acids. The CDR3 reads CAISGRGTADNEKLFF. CDR3 bases: TGTGCCATCAGTGGCCGGGGGACAGCGGATAATGAAAAACTGTTTTTT.

The V gene is TRBV15, the J gene TRBJ2-1; 7 bases are a match to TRBD2. Germline V gene lookup returns CDR1 LNHNV and CDR2 YYDKDF (reference sequence). This CDR3 contains 16 residues. V lost 0 bases to trimming and J lost 5 bases; unmatched junction nucleotides: 7. The CDR3 DNA reads TGTGCCACCAGCAGAGATATGCCGGGGGGAAACAATGAGCAGTTCTTC. Encoded protein: CATSRDMPGGNNEQFF.

As to this clone: This CDR3 is also generated by other DNA sequences in the sample. The genes are TRBV28 and TRBJ2-7, with 7 bases fitting TRBD1. J gave up 7 bases and V 6 bases, and 6 bases lay outside the gene matches. Germline values: CDR1 MDHEN, CDR2 SYDVKM. The CDR3 contains 12 residues. The CDR3 loop reads CASRLQGYEQYF. In DNA form, the CDR3 reads TGTGCCAGCAGACTACAGGGGTATGAGCAGTACTTC. Supplemented by reference TRBV28 and TRBJ2-7, the full variable domain reads DVKVTQSSRYLVKRTGEKVFLECVQDMDHENMFWYRQDPGLGLRLIYFSYDVKMKEKGDIPEGYSVSREKKERFSLILESASTNQTSMYLCASRLQGYEQYFGPGTRLTVT.

V is TRBV18 and J is TRBJ1-3; no clear D gene. The V end lost 1 base, the J end lost 2 bases, and 9 bases lay between the germline ends. CDR1 is KGHSH and CDR2 is LQKENI in the germline V gene. This CDR3 is built from 15 residues. CDR3 protein: CASSPLRETGNTIYF. The CDR3 DNA is TGTGCCAGCTCACCACTGAGAGAAACTGGAAACACCATATATTTT.

The genes are TRBV5-4 and TRBJ2-3, with 14 bases that match TRBD2. This CDR3 region has 17 residues. Trimming removed 2 bases from V and 2 bases from J; junction bases left unmatched: 4. Germline V gives CDR1 SGHNT, CDR2 YYREEE (reference sequence). The DNA for the CDR3 is TGTGCCAGCAGCTTAAGACTAGCGGGGGGGACCACAGATACGCAGTATTTT. This sequence encodes CASSLRLAGGTTDTQYF.

This chain links TRBV28 with TRBJ2-3; TRBD2 is a possible D gene (6 bases). With 2 bases removed from V and 0 bases from J, the gap between germline ends came to 15 bases. The germline gives CDR1 MDHEN, CDR2 SYDVKM. The CDR3 totals 17 residues. The CDR3 DNA is TGTGCCAGCAGTTTAACGGGAGCGATGGGCAGCACAGATACGCAGTATTTT. It specifies CASSLTGAMGSTDTQYF.

The chain couples TRBV19 to TRBJ1-4; unclear D gene. CDR1 is LNHDA and CDR2 is SQIVND in the germline V gene (reference sequence). Trimming took 7 bases from V and 3 from J, leaving 9 bases between them. The CDR3 is 13 residues long. The CDR3: CASIAASNEKLFF. CDR3 coding DNA: TGTGCCAGTATAGCGGCCTCTAATGAAAAACTGTTTTTT.

The gene calls are TRBV6-1 and TRBJ2-7; D is unresolved. Germline V gene lookup returns CDR1 MNHNS and CDR2 SASEGT. This CDR3 contains 14 residues. V was pared by 6 bases and J by 0 bases, with 12 bases between. This chain's CDR3 is CASRGRFDSYEQYF. The CDR3 DNA sequence: TGTGCCAGCAGAGGCAGGTTCGACTCCTACGAGCAGTACTTC.

J is TRBJ2-1 and V is TRBV27, with 9 positions matching TRBD2. The CDR3 has 14 residues. Germline V gene data show CDR1 as MNHEY and CDR2 as SMNVEV (reference sequence). Unmatched junction bases numbered 2, after V lost 4 bases and J lost 4 bases. The DNA of the CDR3 is TGTGCCAGCAGTTCTAGCGGGGTATACAATGAGCAGTTCTTC. The encoded protein is CASSSSGVYNEQFF.

This chain uses TRBV5-3 with TRBJ2-6; a weak D match, TRBD1 (6 bases). TRBV5-3 is treated as an ORF (open reading frame) with a function not yet certain. V lost 4 bases and J 0 bases, leaving 11 bases between the germline ends. The CDR3 totals 16 residues. CDR3 coding DNA: TGTGCCAGAAGCCCACAGGGCCCCTCTGGGGCCAACGTCCTGACTTTC. Translation: CARSPQGPSGANVLTF.

The gene calls are TRBV7-9 and TRBJ2-1, with 9 bases that match TRBD2. CDR3 length: 17 residues. Germline V gene lookup returns CDR1 SEHNR and CDR2 FQNEAQ (reference sequence). After removal of 3 bases from V and 8 bases from J, the junction contained 14 bases not matched to a gene. The CDR3 DNA reads TGTGCCAGCAGCTTTATGCGTGTTGCTAGCGGGATAGATGAGCAGTTCTTC. It codes for CASSFMRVASGIDEQFF.